This entry features one T cell receptor beta chain sequence. The record originates from a study of blood T cell repertoires in COVID-19. Study at large: Collection of acute and convalescent COVID-19 samples took place in the United States, Italy and Spain. Sample material is recorded as cDNA or gDNA derived from T cells, B-cell-depleted T cells, or PBMCs.

V was shortened by 0 bases and J by 5 bases, with 12 bases between the two germline ends. Germline V gene lookup returns CDR1 SGHNT and CDR2 YYREEE (reference sequence). This CDR3 comprises 15 residues. Methods used by the authors: Estimation of nucleated cell counts relied on the amplification of reference gene primers. The method was immunoSEQ multiplex PCR; TCRdb's version includes in-frame clones alone and lacks a portion of them. Clone size and the V and J calls come from that table; the DNA yielded D and trimming. Of around 180,000 clones listed, about 91% were seen once; the top ten hold under 4.5%.

The rearrangement joins TRBV5-4 to TRBJ2-1; D is uncertain. Material: peripheral blood. This clonotype originated in a woman in her thirties with acute or convalescent COVID-19. The DNA for the CDR3 is TGTGCCAGCAGCTTGGGGCGGTCGTCGAACAATGAGCAGTTCTTC. Translation: CASSLGRSSNNEQFF.